This T cell receptor (beta chain) was documented in a study of T cells in localized non-small cell lung cancer. Notes on the study in general: Longer overall survival was seen with higher T cell density measured in blood. A median of about 60 of the top 100 tumor clones appeared in adjacent lung, which was paired and uninvolved.

Turning to this clone: Its matching antigen is unknown.

Profiling relied on immunoSEQ multiplex PCR, and the TCRdb table lists in-frame clones only, not all of them. The sample shows about 72,000 clones, about 81% of them seen only once. This CDR3 has 15 amino acids. CDR1 and CDR2 (germline): ENHRY, SYGVKD. Between the trimmed V and J ends, which lost 8 bases and 5 bases, there was a span of 21 bases. The genes are TRBV10-3 and TRBJ1-2; maybe TRBD1 (5 bases). The clonotype originates from a female donor over 55 with stage I lung adenocarcinoma. The specimen comprised peripheral blood, sampled before any cancer treatment. The CDR3 loop reads CAIRAVWGATYGYTF. The CDR3 DNA reads as TGTGCCATCCGGGCGGTATGGGGCGCGACTTATGGCTACACCTTC.